This T cell receptor (beta chain) was sequenced during a study of CXCR3-negative and CXCR3-positive naive CD8 T cells (dated by TCRdb to between 2017 and 2020). Study-level background: In total, about 135 million TRB reads were obtained, corresponding to roughly 1.5 +/- 0.3 million reads per library. Naive subsets from about five donors and memory cells from 3 donors were included in the TRBV-TRBJ cluster analysis. Data from roughly twelve donors, pooled across two independent experiments, went into the diversity and physicochemical repertoire analyses.

TCRdb records NextSeq 550 as the sequencer. The Human TCR Profiling Kit (MiLaboratory) was used to prepare UMI-labeled 5' RACE TRB cDNA libraries. The full amount of extracted RNA was used for cDNA synthesis, and the full amount of resulting cDNA was used for PCR amplification. Libraries were prepared in parallel using an identical number of PCR cycles. Per the source publication's procedure: With a requirement of at least two reads per UMI, MIGEC and MiXCR extracted about 49,000 +/- 11,000 unique UMI-labeled TRB cDNA molecules per library. An average of approximately 40,000 +/- 10,000 functional in-frame TRB CDR3 nucleotide clonotypes without stop codons was found per library. After downsampling to 5000 UMI-labeled TRB molecules per sample, diversity metrics, including normalized Shannon-Wiener and Chao1, were computed in VDJtools. Clonotype-size-weighted physicochemical properties of the central five CDR3 residues (interaction energy, strength, volume and Kidera factor 4) were computed in VDJtools. Through TCRdb reprocessing, the reads give one entry per CDR3 protein sequence; DNA is omitted. The V and J calls, along with clone size, are taken from TCRdb and not from the paper's own processing. For this sample, the table gives roughly 56,000 distinct CDR3 sequences. The ten largest clones represent approximately 0.4% of the sample.

Paper-wide results and their limitations: Because CXCR3 expression was partially decreased after cryopreservation, freshly isolated PBMCs were used for most assays. Compared with CXCR3-negative naive cells, CXCR3-positive naive cells had TRB CDR3s with higher hydrophobicity (lower Kidera factor 4), lower energy, and higher strength and volume indices. Surface CD5, linked to self-reactivity in mice, was comparable between naive subsets; TCR interaction strength was therefore also inferred from TRB CDR3 physicochemical properties. TRBV-TRBJ usage was similar between naive CXCR3-negative and CXCR3-positive cells from the same donor, while memory cells showed distinct patterns. Both naive subsets had comparably high repertoire diversity, while memory CD8+ T cells had much lower repertoire diversity.

The germline V gene (reference sequence) supplies CDR1 SEHNR and CDR2 FQNEAQ. The CDR3 runs 15 amino acids, cysteine and phenylalanine included. The protein alone is recorded here. Notes on this clonotype: Its antigen is still unknown.

Each CD8+ T cell subset was flow-sorted in triplicate, and some 300,000 cells per subset were placed directly into RLT lysis buffer. To exclude memory contaminants, naive CD8+ T cells were stringently defined as CD45RO-CCR7+CD27+CD95-. Using standard density gradient centrifugation, peripheral blood mononuclear cells were isolated from buffy coats. Naive CXCR3-negative and CXCR3-positive CD8+ T cells were flow-sorted on a FACSAria III. Total RNA was extracted from sorted cells with an RNeasy Mini Kit. The V gene is TRBV7-9 and the J gene is TRBJ1-1; there is no DNA to check the TCRdb D call of TRBD1. The TCR originated in a human donor in good health. Some clones in this sample may be carry-over from other donors' samples. Sequenced material: naive CXCR3- CD8+ T cells from blood. The meaning of the sample's cell subset or site label: CD45RO-CCR7+CD27+CD95- naive CD8+ T cells lacking CXCR3 (TNR3-). CDR3 reads: CASSPTGGGYTEAFF.